This T cell receptor (beta chain) is drawn from a study of cytomegalovirus exposure and HLA in healthy donors. This clone has a single count. This PCR relied on a set of 60 Vbeta primers and 13 Jbeta primers. The method was immunoSEQ multiplex PCR; TCRdb's version includes in-frame clones alone and lacks a portion of them. This sample has roughly 190,000 clones, with over 65% found just once. Trimming took 0 bases from V and 2 from J; bases not matched to a gene: 6. The CDR3 spans 17 residues. Germline V gene sequence: CDR1 SGDLS, CDR2 YYNGEE. The sequence was collected from a woman in her 50s in good health and CMV-seropositive. The source material was PBMCs. The chain links TRBV9 to TRBJ2-2; 8 bases fit TRBD2. CDR3 amino acids: CASSVEGGGQNTGELFF. In nucleotides, the CDR3 is TGTGCCAGCAGCGTAGAGGGCGGGGGGCAAAACACCGGGGAGCTGTTTTTT.